This T cell receptor beta chain was profiled in a study of blood T cell repertoires in COVID-19. Study information: The United States, Italy and Spain provided the acute and convalescent COVID-19 samples.

In the study's own analysis: Estimates of nucleated cell counts were drawn from the amplification of reference gene primers. TCRdb's copy holds only in-frame clones and misses some; the assay was immunoSEQ multiplex PCR. The V and J calls and the clone size are those of that table, but D and trimming were determined from the DNA. The top ten hold less than 9.5% of the sample, which has approximately 300,000 clones, 85% to 90% seen once. Each participant's cohort was designated according to participant-reported clinical history. Sequenced material: PBMCs or T cells enriched from blood (not recorded which). The receptor was derived from a woman in her 30s who had recovered from COVID-19.

The DNA for the CDR3 is TGTGCCAGCAGTGATTACTCTGGGGCCAACGTCCTGACTTTC. This sequence encodes CASSDYSGANVLTF. The V call is TRBV6-1, the J call TRBJ2-6; no definite D call. The CDR3 length is 14 residues. Trimming took off 3 bases at V and 0 bases at J, with 3 bases between the two ends. Germline-derived CDR1 and CDR2 are MNHNS and SASEGT.